One and the same sample provided the 19 T cell receptor beta chains below, sequenced in a study of T cells expressing NK-cell markers. TCRdb reprocessed the 5' RACE reads and reports one entry per CDR3 protein, with no DNA. The listing records fewer than 550,000 distinct CDR3 sequences. Material for sequencing was blood T cells: a sorted CD56 or NKG2C T cell subset, CD4+ or CD8+ T cells, or bulk PBMC T cells (not recorded which). The source is a woman in her fifties or sixties in good health.

The chain couples TRBV4-1 to TRBJ2-5; lacking DNA, the TRBD2 call made by TCRdb goes unchecked. The CDR3 is made up of 17 amino acids. Per germline, CDR1 MGHRA and CDR2 YSYEKL. CDR3 amino acids: CASSQDRWTSGEETQYF.

The V and J genes are TRBV11-1 and TRBJ2-1; the TCRdb call, TRBD2, lacks DNA for checking. Germline V lookup: CDR1 SGHAT, CDR2 FQDESV (reference sequence). The CDR3 is 16 residues long. CDR3 in amino acids: CASSFARLAGSQEQFF. Full variable domain (outside the CDR3, taken from reference TRBV11-1 and TRBJ2-1): EAEVAQSPRYKITEKSQAVAFWCDPISGHATLYWYRQILGQGPELLVQFQDESVVDDSQLPKDRFSAERLKGVDSTLKIQPAELGDSAMYLCASSFARLAGSQEQFFGPGTRLTVL.

This chain uses TRBV9 with TRBJ1-4; TCRdb's D call, TRBD1, is unchecked because there is no DNA. The CDR3 loop spans 17 amino acids. Germline V lookup: CDR1 SGDLS, CDR2 YYNGEE. This CDR3 reads CASSARGADPTNEKLFF.

The J gene is TRBJ2-3, the V gene TRBV2; TCRdb returns TRBD2, unconfirmable since there is no DNA. Germline CDR1 and CDR2: SNHLY and FYNNEI. There are 17 residues in the CDR3. This chain's CDR3 is CASRGLAAVPSTDTQYF.

The genes are TRBV2 and TRBJ2-1; as DNA is missing, the TRBD1 call by TCRdb cannot be tested. The CDR3 consists of 16 residues. Germline V lookup: CDR1 SNHLY, CDR2 FYNNEI. The chain's CDR3 is CASSRRRGTGGIEQFF.

This sequence joins TRBV12-3 or TRBV12-4 and TRBJ2-6; there is no DNA to check the TCRdb D call of TRBD1. This CDR3 has 18 amino acids. The CDR3: CASSSLTGAFSGANVLTF.

The chain couples TRBV5-1 to TRBJ1-4; with no DNA, the TCRdb D assignment of TRBD1 cannot be verified. The CDR3 runs 15 residues. Germline V gene sequence: CDR1 SGHRS, CDR2 YFSETQ. The chain's CDR3 is CASSVRGGPQTGLFF.

The rearrangement joins TRBV12-3 or TRBV12-4 to TRBJ2-7. The CDR3 contains 15 residues. CDR3 in amino acids: CASSFYPGSSYEQYF.

The V gene is TRBV5-1, the J gene TRBJ1-2; TCRdb selects TRBD1, and the lack of DNA leaves this call unchecked. Germline V gene data show CDR1 as SGHRS and CDR2 as YFSETQ. This CDR3 contains 15 residues. The CDR3 sequence: CASSLVTGTNYGYTF.

The V and J genes are TRBV4-1 and TRBJ1-1. CDR1 and CDR2 (germline): MGHRA, YSYEKL. CDR3 length equals 12 residues. The chain's CDR3 is CASSQVPGGAFF.

The rearrangement joins TRBV3-1 to TRBJ2-7; as DNA is missing, the TRBD1 call by TCRdb cannot be tested. The germline gives CDR1 LGHDT, CDR2 YNNKEL (reference sequence). CDR3 length: 15 residues. The CDR3 loop is CASSLRDRGLAQQYF.

This chain's CDR3 is CASSQATGGSSNYGYTF. This chain links TRBV3-1 with TRBJ1-2; TCRdb's assignment of TRBD1 cannot be checked, as there is no DNA. The CDR3 sequence is 17 residues long. CDR1 and CDR2 from the germline V gene are LGHDT and YNNKEL (reference sequence).

The chain joins TRBV7-8 to TRBJ1-2; TCRdb selects TRBD1, and the lack of DNA leaves this call unchecked. The CDR3 length is 13 residues. The germline CDR1 and CDR2 sequences are SGHVS and FQNEAQ. CDR3 region: CASSVDRAYGYTF. Combining the CDR3 with reference TRBV7-8 and TRBJ1-2 gives the whole variable domain GAGVSQSPRYKVAKRGQDVALRCDPISGHVSLFWYQQALGQGPEFLTYFQNEAQLDKSGLPSDRFFAERPEGSVSTLKIQRTQQEDSAVYLCASSVDRAYGYTFGSGTRLTVV.

The chain carries TRBV6-6 and TRBJ2-2; with no DNA, the TCRdb D assignment of TRBD1 cannot be verified. The length of the CDR3 is 14 residues. CDR1 is MNHNY and CDR2 is SVGAGI in the germline V gene (reference sequence). CDR3 sequence: CASGTAQGIGELFF.

The CDR3 loop reads CASSYQKSILQGFYGYTF. The chain employs TRBV6-6 and TRBJ1-2; the D gene TCRdb calls, TRBD1, cannot be checked with no DNA. CDR1 is MNHNY and CDR2 is SVGAGI in the germline V gene (reference sequence). The CDR3 is 18 residues long.

The chain is built from TRBV3-1 and TRBJ1-2; checking the TCRdb D call of TRBD1 is not possible without DNA. The V gene's germline CDR1 is LGHDT and CDR2 YNNKEL (reference sequence). CDR3 size: 16 residues. Here the CDR3 reads CASSPTWTGGVIGYTF.

V usage is TRBV20-1 and J usage is TRBJ2-7; TCRdb gives TRBD2 as the D gene, but with no DNA this cannot be confirmed. The germline V gene has CDR1 DFQATT and CDR2 SNEGSKA (reference sequence). This CDR3 region has 16 residues. The CDR3 reads CSASRTSGRARTEQYF.

The V call is TRBV20-1, the J call TRBJ2-5; TCRdb's assignment of TRBD2 cannot be checked, as there is no DNA. CDR1 and CDR2 from the germline V gene are DFQATT and SNEGSKA (reference sequence). This CDR3 is 12 amino acids long. CDR3 protein: CSARDKAGTQYF.

The chain couples TRBV12-3 or TRBV12-4 to TRBJ2-3; as DNA is missing, the TRBD1 call by TCRdb cannot be tested. The CDR3 consists of 15 residues. The CDR3: CASRPSGKGTDTQYF.